Below are 9 T cell receptor beta chains sequenced from a single sample in a study of blood T cell repertoires in COVID-19. Sequencing was performed with immunoSEQ multiplex PCR; in TCRdb, only in-frame clones are kept and a portion is missing. The data hold 250,000 to 300,000 clones, with over 80% observed a single time. Sequences were obtained from peripheral blood. The receptors come from a woman in her 70s with COVID-19, enrolled during active disease.

This chain links TRBV5-4 with TRBJ1-1; 9 bases fit TRBD1. The CDR3 is 15 amino acids. V was clipped by 3 bases and J by 10 bases; unmatched bases: 13. From germline, CDR1 is SGHNT and CDR2 YYREEE (reference sequence). The CDR3 DNA reads TGTGCCAGCAGCTCGGGTTCGGGACAGGGTGTTAGAGCTTTCTTT. Translated: CASSSGSGQGVRAFF.

The CDR3 nucleotides are TGTGCCAGCACGACCTCTACACCTTTCGGACTAGACAACAATGAGCAGTTCTTC. Its translation: CASTTSTPFGLDNNEQFF. The chain links TRBV25-1 to TRBJ2-1; 7 bases line up with TRBD2. This CDR3 comprises 18 residues. J gave up 5 bases and V 7 bases, and 20 bases lay outside the gene matches. The germline V gene has CDR1 MGHDK and CDR2 SYGVNS.

The chain is built from TRBV3-1 (or the pseudogene TRBV3-2) and TRBJ1-1; D is unclear. The CDR3 is 12 residues long. Trimming pared 1 base from V and 6 bases from J, leaving 6 bases between. Per germline, CDR1 LGHDT and CDR2 YNNKEL (reference sequence). CDR3 amino acids: CASSQVTAEAFF. CDR3 DNA sequence: TGTGCCAGCAGCCAAGTAACAGCTGAAGCTTTCTTT.

A single count supports this clone. The chain combines TRBV11-3 with TRBJ2-7, with unresolved D. V was pared by 1 base and J by 6 bases, with 4 bases between. The CDR3 consists of 11 residues. Germline V lookup: CDR1 SGHNT, CDR2 YENEEA. The CDR3 DNA sequence: TGTGCCAGCAGCTTAGTCTCCGAGCAGTACTTC. It translates to CASSLVSEQYF.

The V gene is TRBV28, the J gene TRBJ1-5, with TRBD1 matching over 7 bases. CDR1 is MDHEN, CDR2 SYDVKM, per germline. Trimming at V came to 6 bases and at J to 3 bases, leaving 14 bases not matched to a gene. The CDR3 has 17 residues. The CDR3 loop reads CASRRVGAGGPNQPQHF. The DNA of the CDR3 is TGTGCCAGCAGGAGGGTCGGGGCAGGGGGGCCCAATCAGCCCCAGCATTTT. The whole variable domain, filled in from reference TRBV28 and TRBJ1-5, reads DVKVTQSSRYLVKRTGEKVFLECVQDMDHENMFWYRQDPGLGLRLIYFSYDVKMKEKGDIPEGYSVSREKKERFSLILESASTNQTSMYLCASRRVGAGGPNQPQHFGDGTRLSIL.

The V call is TRBV6-5, the J call TRBJ1-1; D remains unclear. The CDR3 has 13 residues. Trimming stripped 5 bases from V and 0 bases from J, with 7 bases between. Germline V gives CDR1 MNHEY, CDR2 SVGAGI. The CDR3 DNA sequence: TGTGCCAGCAGTCCCCACATGAACACTGAAGCTTTCTTT. Protein: CASSPHMNTEAFF.

The chain couples TRBV10-1 to TRBJ2-7, with TRBD2 matching over 9 bases. The CDR3 has 16 amino acids. From germline, CDR1 is WNHNN and CDR2 SYGVQD (reference sequence). The V and J ends lost 7 bases and 2 bases, in that order; junction bases with no gene match: 12. The CDR3 reads CASKDNAGGRPYEQYF. The CDR3 bases are TGCGCCAGCAAAGATAACGCGGGGGGGAGGCCCTACGAGCAGTACTTC.

This clone has only one observation. The chain couples TRBV10-3 to TRBJ2-1; 10 bases fit TRBD2. This CDR3 has 16 amino acids. The V and J ends lost 7 bases and 4 bases, in that order; junction bases with no gene match: 10. Germline V gene lookup returns CDR1 ENHRY and CDR2 SYGVKD. The DNA for the CDR3 is TGTGCCATCACGGGAGCGGGAGGGACGCCTTACAATGAGCAGTTCTTC. Amino acid sequence: CAITGAGGTPYNEQFF.

The chain recombines TRBV7-6 with TRBJ1-1; a weak D match, TRBD1 (5 bases). The CDR3 consists of 13 residues. The V gene's germline CDR1 is SGHVS and CDR2 FNYEAQ. V was cut by 5 bases and J by 3 bases, with 10 bases left in between. The CDR3 spells CASSQAGDTEAFF. CDR3 DNA: TGTGCCAGCAGCCAAGCGGGGGACACTGAAGCTTTCTTT.